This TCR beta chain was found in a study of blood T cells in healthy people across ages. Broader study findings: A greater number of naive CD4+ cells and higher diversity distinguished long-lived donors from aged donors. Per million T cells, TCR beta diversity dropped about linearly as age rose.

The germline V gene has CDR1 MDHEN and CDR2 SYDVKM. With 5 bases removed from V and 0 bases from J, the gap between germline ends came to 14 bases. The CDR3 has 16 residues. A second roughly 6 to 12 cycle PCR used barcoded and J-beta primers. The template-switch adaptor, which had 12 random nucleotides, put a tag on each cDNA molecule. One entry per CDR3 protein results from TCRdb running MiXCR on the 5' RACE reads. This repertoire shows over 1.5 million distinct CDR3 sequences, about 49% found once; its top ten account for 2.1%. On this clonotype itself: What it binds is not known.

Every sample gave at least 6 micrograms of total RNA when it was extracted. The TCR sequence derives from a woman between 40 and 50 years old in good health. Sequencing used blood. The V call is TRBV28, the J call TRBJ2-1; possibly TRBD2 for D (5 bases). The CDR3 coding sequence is TGTGCCAGCAGTCTCGCGGGCAGCCTCTCCTACAATGAGCAGTTCTTC. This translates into CASSLAGSLSYNEQFF.